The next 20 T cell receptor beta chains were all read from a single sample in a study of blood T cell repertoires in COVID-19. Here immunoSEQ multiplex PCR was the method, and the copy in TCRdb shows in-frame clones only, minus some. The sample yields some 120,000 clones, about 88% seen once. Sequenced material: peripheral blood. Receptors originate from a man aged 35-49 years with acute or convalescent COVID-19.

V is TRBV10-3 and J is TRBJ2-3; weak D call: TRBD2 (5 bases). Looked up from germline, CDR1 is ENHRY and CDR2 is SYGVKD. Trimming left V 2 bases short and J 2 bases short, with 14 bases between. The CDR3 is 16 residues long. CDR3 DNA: TGTGCCATCAGTGAGGGGCGGGCGGGCGCCACAGATACGCAGTATTTT. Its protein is CAISEGRAGATDTQYF.

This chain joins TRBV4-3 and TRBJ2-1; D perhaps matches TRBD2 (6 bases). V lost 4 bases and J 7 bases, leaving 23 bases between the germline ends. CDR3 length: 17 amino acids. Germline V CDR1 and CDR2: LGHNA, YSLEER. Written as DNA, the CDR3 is TGCGCCAGCAGCCCCCTCTTGACCCGGGAGTGGGAGAATGAGCAGTTCTTC. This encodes CASSPLLTREWENEQFF.

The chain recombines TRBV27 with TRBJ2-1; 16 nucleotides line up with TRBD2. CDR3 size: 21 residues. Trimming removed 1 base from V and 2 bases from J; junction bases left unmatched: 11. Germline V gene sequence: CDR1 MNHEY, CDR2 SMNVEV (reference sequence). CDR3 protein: CASSLYRGLAGGGPAYNEQFF. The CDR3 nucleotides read TGTGCCAGCAGTTTATATAGGGGACTAGCGGGAGGGGGGCCAGCCTACAATGAGCAGTTCTTC.

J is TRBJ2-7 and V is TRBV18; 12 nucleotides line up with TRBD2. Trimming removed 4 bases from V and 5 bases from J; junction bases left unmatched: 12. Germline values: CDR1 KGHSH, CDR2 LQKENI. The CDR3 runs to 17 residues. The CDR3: CASSRSASGGASNEQYF. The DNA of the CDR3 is TGTGCCAGCTCACGTTCGGCTAGCGGGGGGGCATCTAACGAGCAGTACTTC.

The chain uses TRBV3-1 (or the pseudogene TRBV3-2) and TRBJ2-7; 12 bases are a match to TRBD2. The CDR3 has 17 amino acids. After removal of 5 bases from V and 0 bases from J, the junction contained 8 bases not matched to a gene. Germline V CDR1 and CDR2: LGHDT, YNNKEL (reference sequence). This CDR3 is CASSAWGLAGSSYEQYF. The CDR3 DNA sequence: TGTGCCAGCAGCGCATGGGGACTAGCGGGCTCCTCCTACGAGCAGTACTTC.

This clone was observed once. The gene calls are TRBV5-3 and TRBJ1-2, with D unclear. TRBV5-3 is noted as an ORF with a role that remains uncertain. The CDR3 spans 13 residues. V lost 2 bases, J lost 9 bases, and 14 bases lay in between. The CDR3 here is CARSFHSAPRYTF. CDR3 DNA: TGTGCCAGAAGCTTCCACTCTGCCCCCCGCTACACCTTC.

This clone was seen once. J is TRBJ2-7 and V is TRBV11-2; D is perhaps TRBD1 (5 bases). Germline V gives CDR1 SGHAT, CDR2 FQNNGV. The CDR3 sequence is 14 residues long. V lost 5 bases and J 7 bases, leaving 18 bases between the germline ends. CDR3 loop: CASSPTSTSGEQYF. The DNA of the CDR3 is TGTGCCAGCAGCCCGACAAGCACCTCAGGGGAGCAGTACTTC.

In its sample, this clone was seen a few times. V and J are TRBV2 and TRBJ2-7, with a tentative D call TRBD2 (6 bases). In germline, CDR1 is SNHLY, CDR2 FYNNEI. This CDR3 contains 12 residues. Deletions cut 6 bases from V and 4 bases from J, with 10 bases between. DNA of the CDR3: TGTGCCAGCAGCGGGACTCCTTACGAGCAGTACTTC. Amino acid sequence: CASSGTPYEQYF.

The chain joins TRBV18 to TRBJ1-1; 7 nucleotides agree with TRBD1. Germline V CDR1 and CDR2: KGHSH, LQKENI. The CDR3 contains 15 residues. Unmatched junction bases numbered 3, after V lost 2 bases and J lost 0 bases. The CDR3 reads CASSPVTGMNTEAFF. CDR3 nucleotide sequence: TGTGCCAGCTCACCAGTGACAGGGATGAACACTGAAGCTTTCTTT. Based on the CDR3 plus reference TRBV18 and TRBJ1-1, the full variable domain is NAGVMQNPRHLVRRRGQEARLRCSPMKGHSHVYWYRQLPEEGLKFMVYLQKENIIDESGMPKERFSAEFPKEGPSILRIQQVVRGDSAAYFCASSPVTGMNTEAFFGQGTRLTVV.

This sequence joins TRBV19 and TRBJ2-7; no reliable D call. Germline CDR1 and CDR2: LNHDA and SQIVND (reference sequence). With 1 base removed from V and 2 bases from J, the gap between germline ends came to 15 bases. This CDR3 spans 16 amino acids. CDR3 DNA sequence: TGTGCCAGTAGTATAGGTCTATCTAGTTCTCCCTACGAGCAGTACTTC. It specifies CASSIGLSSSPYEQYF.

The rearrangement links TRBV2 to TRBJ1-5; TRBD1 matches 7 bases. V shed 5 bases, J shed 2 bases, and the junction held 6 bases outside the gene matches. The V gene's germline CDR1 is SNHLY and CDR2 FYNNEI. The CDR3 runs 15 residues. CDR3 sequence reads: CASSQQGNGNQPQHF. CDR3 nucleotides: TGTGCCAGCAGTCAACAGGGGAACGGCAATCAGCCCCAGCATTTT. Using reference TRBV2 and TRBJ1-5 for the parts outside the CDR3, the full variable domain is EPEVTQTPSHQVTQMGQEVILRCVPISNHLYFYWYRQILGQKVEFLVSFYNNEISEKSEIFDDQFSVERPDGSNFTLKIRSTKLEDSAMYFCASSQQGNGNQPQHFGDGTRLSIL.

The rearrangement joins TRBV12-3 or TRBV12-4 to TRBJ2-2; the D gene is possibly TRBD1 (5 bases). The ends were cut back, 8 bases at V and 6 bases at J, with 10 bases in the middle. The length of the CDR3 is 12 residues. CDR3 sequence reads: CASLQGPGELFF. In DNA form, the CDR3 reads TGTGCCAGCTTGCAGGGTCCCGGGGAGCTGTTTTTT.

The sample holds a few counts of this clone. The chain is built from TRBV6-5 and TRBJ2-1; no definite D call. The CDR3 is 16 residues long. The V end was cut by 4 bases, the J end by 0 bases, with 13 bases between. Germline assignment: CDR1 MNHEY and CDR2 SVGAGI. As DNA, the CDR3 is TGTGCCAGCAGTTCCCATTGGCCAGGCTCCTACAATGAGCAGTTCTTC. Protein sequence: CASSSHWPGSYNEQFF.

Written as DNA, the CDR3 is TGTGCCAGCAGTCAACAGGGCCTTTCCTACGAGCAGTACTTC. Translating gives CASSQQGLSYEQYF. The V call is TRBV7-2, the J call TRBJ2-7; weak D call: TRBD1 (6 bases). CDR1 and CDR2 from the germline V gene are SGHTA and FQGNSA. Trimming took 6 bases from V and 1 from J, leaving 13 bases between them. CDR3 length equals 14 residues.

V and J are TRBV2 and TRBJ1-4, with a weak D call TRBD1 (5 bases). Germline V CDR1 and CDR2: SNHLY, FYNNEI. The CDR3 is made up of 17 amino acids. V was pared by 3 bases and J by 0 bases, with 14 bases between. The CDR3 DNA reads TGTGCCAGCAGTGATCCCACAGGCGAAGCAACTAATGAAAAACTGTTTTTT. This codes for CASSDPTGEATNEKLFF.

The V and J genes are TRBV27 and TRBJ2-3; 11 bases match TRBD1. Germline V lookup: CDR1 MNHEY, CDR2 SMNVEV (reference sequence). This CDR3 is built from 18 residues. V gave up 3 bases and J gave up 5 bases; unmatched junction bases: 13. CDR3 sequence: CASSFVPIRDRGVDTQYF. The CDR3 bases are TGTGCCAGCAGTTTTGTCCCCATCCGGGACAGGGGGGTAGATACGCAGTATTTT.

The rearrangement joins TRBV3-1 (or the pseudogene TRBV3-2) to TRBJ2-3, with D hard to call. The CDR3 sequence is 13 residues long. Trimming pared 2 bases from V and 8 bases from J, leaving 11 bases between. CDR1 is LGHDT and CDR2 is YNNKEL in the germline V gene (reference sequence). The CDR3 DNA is TGTGCCAGCAGCCAATTGCCATCCGGTACGCAGTATTTT. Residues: CASSQLPSGTQYF.

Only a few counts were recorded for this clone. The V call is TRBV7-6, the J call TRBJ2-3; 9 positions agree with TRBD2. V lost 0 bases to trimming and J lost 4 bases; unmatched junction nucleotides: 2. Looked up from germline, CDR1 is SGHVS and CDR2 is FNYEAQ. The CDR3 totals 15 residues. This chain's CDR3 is CASSLAAGGPDTQYF. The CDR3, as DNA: TGTGCCAGCAGCTTAGCGGCGGGGGGGCCAGATACGCAGTATTTT.

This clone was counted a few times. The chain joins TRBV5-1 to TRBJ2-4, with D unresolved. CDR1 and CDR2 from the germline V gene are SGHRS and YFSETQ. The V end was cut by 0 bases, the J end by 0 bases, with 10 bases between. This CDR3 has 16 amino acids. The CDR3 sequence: CASSLGTILAKNIQYF. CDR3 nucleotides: TGCGCCAGCAGCTTGGGAACGATACTAGCCAAAAACATTCAGTACTTC.

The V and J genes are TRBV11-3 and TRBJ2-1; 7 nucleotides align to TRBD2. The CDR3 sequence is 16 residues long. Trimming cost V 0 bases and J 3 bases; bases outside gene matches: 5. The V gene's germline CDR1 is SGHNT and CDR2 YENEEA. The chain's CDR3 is CASSLDPSGSYNEQFF. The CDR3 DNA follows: TGTGCCAGCAGCTTAGACCCTAGCGGAAGCTACAATGAGCAGTTCTTC.